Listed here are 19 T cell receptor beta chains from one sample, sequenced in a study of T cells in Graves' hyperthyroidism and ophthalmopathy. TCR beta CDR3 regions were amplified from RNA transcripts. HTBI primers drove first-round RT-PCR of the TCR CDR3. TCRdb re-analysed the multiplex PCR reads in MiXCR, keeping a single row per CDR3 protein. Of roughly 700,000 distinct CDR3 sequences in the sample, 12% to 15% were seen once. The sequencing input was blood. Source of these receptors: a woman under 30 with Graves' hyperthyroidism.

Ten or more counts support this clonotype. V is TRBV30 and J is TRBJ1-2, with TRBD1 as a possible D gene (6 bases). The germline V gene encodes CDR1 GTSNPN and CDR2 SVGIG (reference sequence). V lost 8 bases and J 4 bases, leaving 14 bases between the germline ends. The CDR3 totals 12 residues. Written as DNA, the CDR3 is TGTGCCGGGGGCAGGGGTAGCTATGGCTACACCTTC. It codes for CAGGRGSYGYTF.

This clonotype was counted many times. CDR3 in DNA: TGTGCCAGCAGGTCAACCGTCGGGACAGCTTTCTACGAGCAGTACTTC. The encoded protein is CASRSTVGTAFYEQYF. The V call is TRBV6-1, the J call TRBJ2-7; the match to TRBD1 covers 7 bases. Losses at the gene ends were 6 bases for V and 3 bases for J; bases not matched to a gene: 14. The CDR3 is made up of 16 amino acids. Germline values: CDR1 MNHNS, CDR2 SASEGT.

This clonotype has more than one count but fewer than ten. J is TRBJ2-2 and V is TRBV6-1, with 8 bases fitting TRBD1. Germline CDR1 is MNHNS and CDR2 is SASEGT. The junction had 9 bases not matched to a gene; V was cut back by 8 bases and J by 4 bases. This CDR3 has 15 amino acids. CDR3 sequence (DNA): TGTGCCAGCGCCTCGGGCCAGGGGGCCACCGGGGAGCTGTTTTTT. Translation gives CASASGQGATGELFF.

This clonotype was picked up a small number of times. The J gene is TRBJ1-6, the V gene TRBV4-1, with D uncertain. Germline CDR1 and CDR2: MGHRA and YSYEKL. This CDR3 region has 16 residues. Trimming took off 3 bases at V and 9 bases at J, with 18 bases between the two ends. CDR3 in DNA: TGCGCCAGCAGCCAGGTACTGCGTGTGTTCAGTTCACCCCTCCACTTT. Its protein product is CASSQVLRVFSSPLHF.

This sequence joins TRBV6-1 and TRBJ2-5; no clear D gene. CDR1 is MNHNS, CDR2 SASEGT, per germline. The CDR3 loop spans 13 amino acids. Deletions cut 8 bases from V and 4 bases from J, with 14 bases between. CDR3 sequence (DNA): TGTGCCAGCGCGGTCGCACAAGGAGAGACCCAGTACTTC. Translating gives CASAVAQGETQYF.

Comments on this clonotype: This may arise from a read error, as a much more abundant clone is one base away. This CDR3 is CASSRSSNYGYTF. CDR3 DNA: TGTGCCAGCAGCCGCAGTTCTAACTATGGCTACACCTTC. The chain combines TRBV5-8 with TRBJ1-2; no definite D call. Trimming took off 4 bases at V and 0 bases at J, with 7 bases between the two ends. This CDR3 contains 13 residues. The germline V gene encodes CDR1 SGHTS and CDR2 YDEGEE.

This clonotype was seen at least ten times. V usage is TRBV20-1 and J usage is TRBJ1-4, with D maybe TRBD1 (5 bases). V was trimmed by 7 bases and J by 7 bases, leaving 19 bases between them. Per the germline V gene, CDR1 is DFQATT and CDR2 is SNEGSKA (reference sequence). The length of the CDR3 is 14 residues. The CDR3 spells CSGQAGELGEKLFF. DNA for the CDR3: TGCAGTGGGCAGGCGGGGGAACTAGGTGAAAAACTGTTTTTT.

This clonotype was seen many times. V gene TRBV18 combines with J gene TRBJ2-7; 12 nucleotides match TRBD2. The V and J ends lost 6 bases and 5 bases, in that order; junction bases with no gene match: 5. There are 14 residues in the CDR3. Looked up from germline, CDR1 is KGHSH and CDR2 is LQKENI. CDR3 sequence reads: CASSLAGGPNEQYF. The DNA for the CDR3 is TGTGCCAGCTCCCTAGCGGGAGGGCCGAACGAGCAGTACTTC.

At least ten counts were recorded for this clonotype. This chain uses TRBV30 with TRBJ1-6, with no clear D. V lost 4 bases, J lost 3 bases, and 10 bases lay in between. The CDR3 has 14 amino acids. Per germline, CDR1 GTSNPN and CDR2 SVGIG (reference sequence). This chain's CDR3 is CAWNQARYNSPLHF. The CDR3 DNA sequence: TGTGCCTGGAATCAGGCCCGCTATAATTCACCCCTCCACTTT.

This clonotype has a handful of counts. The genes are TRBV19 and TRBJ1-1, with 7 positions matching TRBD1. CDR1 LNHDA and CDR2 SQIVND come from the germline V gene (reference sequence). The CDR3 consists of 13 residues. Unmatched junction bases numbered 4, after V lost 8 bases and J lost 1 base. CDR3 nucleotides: TGTGCCAGTTCGGGACAGTGGAACACTGAAGCTTTCTTT. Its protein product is CASSGQWNTEAFF.

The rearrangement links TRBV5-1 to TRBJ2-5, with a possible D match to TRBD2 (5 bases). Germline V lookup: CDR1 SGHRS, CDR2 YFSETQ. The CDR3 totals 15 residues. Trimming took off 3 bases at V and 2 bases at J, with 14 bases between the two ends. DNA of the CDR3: TGCGCCAGCAGCTACGGGCCAGAGGGACAAGAGACCCAGTACTTC. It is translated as CASSYGPEGQETQYF.

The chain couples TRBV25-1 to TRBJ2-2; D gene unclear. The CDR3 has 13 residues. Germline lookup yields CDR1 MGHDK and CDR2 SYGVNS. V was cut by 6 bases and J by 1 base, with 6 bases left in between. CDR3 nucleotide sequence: TGTGCCAGCAGATCGGAGAACACCGGGGAGCTGTTTTTT. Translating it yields CASRSENTGELFF.

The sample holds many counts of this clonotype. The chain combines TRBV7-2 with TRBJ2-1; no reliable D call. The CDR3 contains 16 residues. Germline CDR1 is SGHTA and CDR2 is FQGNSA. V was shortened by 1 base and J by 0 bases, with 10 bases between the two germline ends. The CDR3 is CASSLVGRVSYNEQFF. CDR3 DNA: TGTGCCAGCAGCTTAGTAGGTCGGGTCTCCTACAATGAGCAGTTCTTC.

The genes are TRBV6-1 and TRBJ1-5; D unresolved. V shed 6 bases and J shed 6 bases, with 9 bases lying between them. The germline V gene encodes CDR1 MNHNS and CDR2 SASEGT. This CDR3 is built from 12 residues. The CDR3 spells CASSETTQPQHF. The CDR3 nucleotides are TGTGCCAGCAGCGAGACAACTCAGCCCCAGCATTTT.

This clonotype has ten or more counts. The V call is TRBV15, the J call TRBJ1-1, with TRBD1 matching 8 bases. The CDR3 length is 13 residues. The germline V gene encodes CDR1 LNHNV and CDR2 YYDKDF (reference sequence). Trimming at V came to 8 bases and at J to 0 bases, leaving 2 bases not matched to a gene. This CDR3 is CATGQGMNTEAFF. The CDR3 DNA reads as TGTGCCACCGGACAGGGAATGAACACTGAAGCTTTCTTT.

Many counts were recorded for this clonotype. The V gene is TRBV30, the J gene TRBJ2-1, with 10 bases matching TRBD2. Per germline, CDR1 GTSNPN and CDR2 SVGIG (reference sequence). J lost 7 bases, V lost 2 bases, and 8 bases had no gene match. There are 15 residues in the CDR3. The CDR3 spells CAWSTGTSVNNEQFF. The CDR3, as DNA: TGTGCCTGGAGTACCGGGACTAGCGTTAATAATGAGCAGTTCTTC.

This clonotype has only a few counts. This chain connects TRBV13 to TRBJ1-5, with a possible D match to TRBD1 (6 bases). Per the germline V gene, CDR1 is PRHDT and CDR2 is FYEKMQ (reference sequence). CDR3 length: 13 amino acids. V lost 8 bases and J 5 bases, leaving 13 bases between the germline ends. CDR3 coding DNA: TGTGCCAGCTGCATGCGGGGGCATCAGCCCCAGCATTTT. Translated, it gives CASCMRGHQPQHF. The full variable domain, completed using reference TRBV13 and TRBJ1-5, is AAGVIQSPRHLIKEKRETATLKCYPIPRHDTVYWYQQGPGQDPQFLISFYEKMQSDKGSIPDRFSAQQFSDYHSELNMSSLELGDSALYFCASCMRGHQPQHFGDGTRLSIL.

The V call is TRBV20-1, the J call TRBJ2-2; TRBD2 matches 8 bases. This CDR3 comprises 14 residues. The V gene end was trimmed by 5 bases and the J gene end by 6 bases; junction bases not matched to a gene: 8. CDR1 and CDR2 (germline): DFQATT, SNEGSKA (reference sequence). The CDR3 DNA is TGCAGTGCTCAAGGGGGGACTAGTCCCGGGGAGCTGTTTTTT. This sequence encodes CSAQGGTSPGELFF.

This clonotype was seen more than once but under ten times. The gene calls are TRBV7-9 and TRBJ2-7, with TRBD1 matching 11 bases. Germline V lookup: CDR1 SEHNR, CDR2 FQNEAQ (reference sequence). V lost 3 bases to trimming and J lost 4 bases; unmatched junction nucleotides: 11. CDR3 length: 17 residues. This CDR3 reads CASSFKRTGGDFYEQYF. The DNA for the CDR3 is TGTGCCAGCAGCTTTAAGAGGACAGGGGGCGATTTTTACGAGCAGTACTTC.